These 11 T cell receptor beta chains were all obtained from the same sample, sequenced in a study of T cell repertoires in cytomegalovirus infection. These receptors have no known antigen. TCRdb re-derived calls from the reads in MiXCR, one entry per CDR3 protein. This table has fewer than 900,000 distinct CDR3 sequences, about 29% appearing once. Here the sequenced sample was cultured CD8+ T cells from PBMCs, taken from culture after CMV antigen stimulation. Receptor source: a human donor in good health (CMV status not recorded). Some clones in this sample may be carry-over from other donors' samples.

The V call is TRBV6-1, the J call TRBJ1-1; D gene ambiguous. The V and J ends lost 6 bases and 2 bases respectively, with 16 bases between them. The CDR3 contains 15 residues. The germline V gene encodes CDR1 MNHNS and CDR2 SASEGT. The CDR3 DNA reads TGTGCCAGCAGCACCCGACGGGCGGGAAACACTGAAGCTTTCTTT. This sequence encodes CASSTRRAGNTEAFF.

This sequence joins TRBV19 and TRBJ1-1; D not certain. Trimming stripped 5 bases from V and 13 bases from J, with 23 bases between. The CDR3 consists of 14 residues. CDR1 is LNHDA and CDR2 is SQIVND in the germline V gene (reference sequence). CDR3 sequence (DNA): TGTGCCAGTAGTTTTAAGGTCCGCGGAAAAGAGGGTTTCTTT. Amino acid sequence: CASSFKVRGKEGFF. The full variable domain, rest sourced from reference TRBV19 and TRBJ1-1, is DGGITQSPKYLFRKEGQNVTLSCEQNLNHDAMYWYRQDPGQGLRLIYYSQIVNDFQKGDIAEGYSVSREKKESFPLTVTSAQKNPTAFYLCASSFKVRGKEGFFGQGTRLTVV.

The genes are TRBV6-2 or TRBV6-3 and TRBJ2-7; D may be TRBD1 or TRBD2 (5 bases each). The CDR3 totals 14 residues. Trimming took off 6 bases at V and 3 bases at J, with 15 bases between the two ends. The V gene's germline CDR1 is MNHEY and CDR2 SVGEGT. Here the CDR3 DNA reads TGTGCCAGCAGCGACGGGACGCAGCGCTACGAGCAGTACGTC. Translated, it gives CASSDGTQRYEQYV.

J is TRBJ1-1 and V is TRBV28; no definite D call. This CDR3 is 10 amino acids long. Germline CDR1 MDHEN, CDR2 SYDVKM. V was trimmed by 8 bases and J by 5 bases, leaving 6 bases between them. The CDR3 loop reads CASGQTEAFF. The CDR3 DNA follows: TGTGCCAGCGGGCAAACTGAAGCTTTCTTT. Using reference TRBV28 and TRBJ1-1 for the parts outside the CDR3, the full variable domain is DVKVTQSSRYLVKRTGEKVFLECVQDMDHENMFWYRQDPGLGLRLIYFSYDVKMKEKGDIPEGYSVSREKKERFSLILESASTNQTSMYLCASGQTEAFFGQGTRLTVV.

This clonotype was recorded at least ten times. The chain joins TRBV12-5 to TRBJ2-1; the D gene could be TRBD1 or TRBD2 (6 bases each). The germline V gene encodes CDR1 LGHNT and CDR2 FRNRAP. Trimming took 4 bases from V and 4 from J, leaving 29 bases between them. The CDR3 runs to 20 residues. CDR3 nucleotides: TGTGCTAGTGGTTGGGGGACATCCCCTTCGGACCTAGCGCAGTACAATGAGCAGTTCTTC. Amino acid sequence: CASGWGTSPSDLAQYNEQFF.

V and J are TRBV27 and TRBJ2-3; D is perhaps TRBD1 (5 bases). From germline, CDR1 is MNHEY and CDR2 SMNVEV (reference sequence). V was pared by 6 bases and J by 0 bases, with 13 bases between. CDR3 length: 15 residues. CDR3 sequence reads: CASSPTVLSTDTQYF. The CDR3, as DNA: TGTGCCAGCAGCCCGACAGTCCTTAGCACAGATACGCAGTATTTT.

The rearrangement uses TRBV19 and TRBJ1-2; D unclear. Trimming left V 4 bases short and J 4 bases short, with 16 bases between. CDR1 and CDR2 from the germline V gene are LNHDA and SQIVND (reference sequence). The CDR3 runs 15 residues. CDR3 protein: CASSTTNAESYGYTF. CDR3 nucleotides: TGTGCCAGTAGTACGACCAACGCGGAAAGCTATGGCTACACCTTC.

This clonotype was detected only a few times. J is TRBJ2-5 and V is TRBV12-3 or TRBV12-4; no firm D call. The CDR3 is 13 residues long. Trimming pared 6 bases from V and 4 bases from J, leaving 12 bases between. In DNA form, the CDR3 reads TGTGCCAGCAGCCTTGAACCGGGAGAGACCCAGTACTTC. Translating it yields CASSLEPGETQYF.

This clonotype was seen many times. Here the CDR3 DNA reads TGTGCCAGCAGCTTACTAGCCTCTTTTGGCACAGATACGCAGTATTTT. This gives the protein CASSLLASFGTDTQYF. The gene calls are TRBV7-8 and TRBJ2-3, with D possibly matching TRBD2 (5 bases). CDR3 size: 16 residues. Germline lookup yields CDR1 SGHVS and CDR2 FQNEAQ. V lost 2 bases and J lost 1, with 13 bases in between. Full variable domain (remainder filled in from reference TRBV7-8 and TRBJ2-3): GAGVSQSPRYKVAKRGQDVALRCDPISGHVSLFWYQQALGQGPEFLTYFQNEAQLDKSGLPSDRFFAERPEGSVSTLKIQRTQQEDSAVYLCASSLLASFGTDTQYFGPGTRLTVL.

The V gene is TRBV20-1, the J gene TRBJ1-2, with 7 bases fitting TRBD1. The V segment lost 6 bases and the J segment 2 bases; nucleotides outside the gene matches: 12. The germline gives CDR1 DFQATT, CDR2 SNEGSKA (reference sequence). The CDR3 totals 15 residues. The chain's CDR3 is CSAPGTDKSNYGYTF. CDR3 bases: TGCAGTGCGCCCGGGACAGACAAATCCAACTATGGCTACACCTTC.

This clonotype was detected once. The chain uses TRBV4-3 and TRBJ2-5; possibly TRBD1 for D (5 bases). V lost 1 base and J lost 5, with 17 bases in between. The CDR3 contains 16 residues. CDR1 and CDR2 from the germline V gene are LGHNA and YSLEER. The CDR3 protein is CASSQAVQGQGETQYF. The CDR3, as DNA: TGCGCCAGCAGCCAAGCGGTCCAGGGTCAAGGGGAGACCCAGTACTTC.